The 26 T cell receptor beta chains below were found in one sample sequenced in a study of T cells expressing NK-cell markers. TCRdb reprocessed the 5' RACE reads, keeping one entry per CDR3 protein, no DNA. The sample table includes about 160,000 distinct CDR3 sequences. Material for sequencing was blood T cells: a sorted CD56 or NKG2C T cell subset, CD4+ or CD8+ T cells, or bulk PBMC T cells (not recorded which). These receptors were taken from a woman between 18 and 70 years old in good health.

The chain carries TRBV10-3 and TRBJ2-2; TCRdb's D call of TRBD1 is untestable without DNA. CDR1 is ENHRY and CDR2 is SYGVKD in the germline V gene. The CDR3 spans 14 residues. This CDR3 reads CAVRDRENTGELFF.

The J gene is TRBJ2-4, the V gene TRBV3-1. The CDR3 contains 12 residues. The germline V gene encodes CDR1 LGHDT and CDR2 YNNKEL (reference sequence). The CDR3 region is CASSLAKNIQYF.

The CDR3 spells CASSFPSRTGDEQFF. The rearrangement links TRBV7-9 to TRBJ2-1; the TRBD1 assignment by TCRdb is unverifiable without DNA. Germline V gene lookup returns CDR1 SEHNR and CDR2 FQNEAQ (reference sequence). The CDR3 runs 15 residues. The full variable domain, with the rest looked up from reference TRBV7-9 and TRBJ2-1, is DTGVSQNPRHKITKRGQNVTFRCDPISEHNRLYWYRQTLGQGPEFLTYFQNEAQLEKSRLLSDRFSAERPKGSFSTLEIQRTEQGDSAMYLCASSFPSRTGDEQFFGPGTRLTVL.

The chain couples TRBV10-3 to TRBJ2-1. Germline V lookup: CDR1 ENHRY, CDR2 SYGVKD. There are 14 residues in the CDR3. CDR3 sequence: CAISESAGYNEQFF.

The V and J genes are TRBV7-2 and TRBJ2-7; without DNA, the TCRdb call of TRBD1 cannot be checked. The CDR3 is 16 amino acids. Germline values: CDR1 SGHTA, CDR2 FQGNSA. The CDR3 reads CASSALTGLGGYEQYF.

The rearrangement joins TRBV5-6 to TRBJ1-1. The germline V gene encodes CDR1 SGHDT and CDR2 YYEEEE. The CDR3 contains 13 residues. CDR3 sequence: CASSPAGGSAAFF.

The chain has TRBV7-2 and TRBJ1-2; TCRdb's assignment of TRBD1 cannot be checked, as there is no DNA. The CDR3 loop spans 15 amino acids. The germline V gene encodes CDR1 SGHTA and CDR2 FQGNSA. The CDR3 reads CASSLSGGLGYGYTF.

The V call is TRBV24-1, the J call TRBJ1-2. Per the germline V gene, CDR1 is KGHDR and CDR2 is SFDVKD. CDR3 length: 13 amino acids. This CDR3 reads CATSVGPNYGYTF.

The chain employs TRBV7-9 and TRBJ1-2. Per germline, CDR1 SEHNR and CDR2 FQNEAQ (reference sequence). This CDR3 has 13 residues. CDR3 region: CASSLTANYGYTF.

J is TRBJ2-2 and V is TRBV20-1; the TCRdb call, TRBD1, lacks DNA for checking. The germline CDR1 and CDR2 sequences are DFQATT and SNEGSKA (reference sequence). The CDR3 sequence is 13 residues long. The CDR3 region is CSAYRGGTGELFF.

The J gene is TRBJ2-4, the V gene TRBV2; the TCRdb D gene call, TRBD1, has no DNA to confirm it. The CDR3 length is 15 residues. The germline V gene has CDR1 SNHLY and CDR2 FYNNEI. CDR3 sequence reads: CASSPIGGAKNIQYF.

The chain links TRBV7-2 to TRBJ2-3; TCRdb's D call, TRBD2, is unchecked because there is no DNA. The CDR3 is made up of 16 amino acids. Germline CDR1 is SGHTA and CDR2 is FQGNSA. The CDR3 spells CASSLMRGGRIDTQYF.

The chain links TRBV12-3 or TRBV12-4 to TRBJ2-1; the D call of TRBD2 rests on TCRdb alone, since no DNA is present to check it. This CDR3 has 15 residues. This CDR3 reads CASSLSGSVYNEQFF.

The chain joins TRBV5-1 to TRBJ2-5. The CDR3 spans 14 residues. Germline V gene data show CDR1 as SGHRS and CDR2 as YFSETQ. The chain's CDR3 is CASSDDGRQETQYF.

The rearrangement uses TRBV12-3 or TRBV12-4 and TRBJ2-7. This CDR3 region has 14 residues. CDR3: CASSLAQYSYEQYF.

The chain joins TRBV7-9 to TRBJ1-4; TCRdb outputs TRBD1, but without DNA this stays unchecked. The germline V gene has CDR1 SEHNR and CDR2 FQNEAQ (reference sequence). The CDR3 contains 17 residues. CDR3 loop: CASSKYLGQLTNEKLFF.

V gene TRBV7-3 combines with J gene TRBJ2-2; TCRdb's D call of TRBD1 is untestable without DNA. Germline V gene sequence: CDR1 SGHTA, CDR2 FQGTGA. This CDR3 is 16 amino acids long. CDR3 sequence: CASSSAGAGSAGELFF. Variable domain in full (rest from reference TRBV7-3 and TRBJ2-2): GAGVSQTPSNKVTEKGKYVELRCDPISGHTALYWYRQSLGQGPEFLIYFQGTGAADDSGLPNDRFFAVRPEGSVSTLKIQRTERGDSAVYLCASSSAGAGSAGELFFGEGSRLTVL.

The chain combines TRBV29-1 with TRBJ2-1; no DNA is available, so the TRBD2 call from TCRdb remains unchecked. The CDR3 spans 13 residues. CDR1 and CDR2 (germline): SQVTM, ANQGSEA. The CDR3 is CSVETSGGGEQFF.

CDR3 protein: CASSFTGGAGTDTQYF. This rearrangement joins TRBV5-1 to TRBJ2-3; TCRdb picks TRBD1, but there is no DNA to check that call. Germline CDR1 SGHRS, CDR2 YFSETQ. The CDR3 contains 16 residues. Supplemented by reference TRBV5-1 and TRBJ2-3, the full variable domain reads KAGVTQTPRYLIKTRGQQVTLSCSPISGHRSVSWYQQTPGQGLQFLFEYFSETQRNKGNFPGRFSGRQFSNSRSEMNVSTLELGDSALYLCASSFTGGAGTDTQYFGPGTRLTVL.

The genes are TRBV6-1 and TRBJ1-5; TCRdb's D call of TRBD1 is untestable without DNA. In germline, CDR1 is MNHNS, CDR2 SASEGT. This CDR3 has 14 residues. The CDR3 reads CASSGQGSHQPQHF.

The V call is TRBV5-1, the J call TRBJ2-1; TCRdb's assignment of TRBD2 cannot be checked, as there is no DNA. CDR1 and CDR2 from the germline V gene are SGHRS and YFSETQ. This CDR3 contains 18 residues. The CDR3 here is CASSVGTSGSLSYNEQFF.

The genes are TRBV12-3 or TRBV12-4 and TRBJ2-3; absent DNA, TCRdb's TRBD1 call cannot be checked. The CDR3 loop spans 16 amino acids. CDR3 protein: CASSSRGLSGTDTQYF.

CDR3 protein: CASSFQRTTDTQYF. V usage is TRBV5-1 and J usage is TRBJ2-3; TCRdb gives TRBD2 as the D gene, but with no DNA this cannot be confirmed. CDR1 SGHRS and CDR2 YFSETQ come from the germline V gene. The CDR3 length is 14 residues.

The chain joins TRBV20-1 to TRBJ1-1; the D call of TRBD1 rests on TCRdb alone, since no DNA is present to check it. Germline V gene data show CDR1 as DFQATT and CDR2 as SNEGSKA (reference sequence). CDR3 length equals 14 residues. The CDR3 reads CSTTVAGFSTEAFF.

The rearrangement joins TRBV2 to TRBJ1-1; with no DNA, the TCRdb D assignment of TRBD1 cannot be verified. The CDR3 covers 15 residues. The germline gives CDR1 SNHLY, CDR2 FYNNEI. CDR3 sequence: CASSRTGGVGTEAFF.

This chain connects TRBV3-1 to TRBJ2-3. CDR1 and CDR2 (germline): LGHDT, YNNKEL (reference sequence). This CDR3 is built from 15 residues. The CDR3 region is CASSQDPLPTDTQYF.